Listed below are T cell receptor beta chains from one sample, sequenced in a study of T cell responses to AZD1222 COVID-19 vaccine. Method: immunoSEQ multiplex PCR; TCRdb's copy keeps in-frame clones and lacks some. The data hold about 160,000 clones, with 91% observed a single time. Here the sequenced sample was peripheral blood, taken on day 0 of AZD1222 vaccination. Receptors were obtained from an adult in good health. Each CDR3 is given without its conserved first and last residue. Size is stated for part of the rows, as once, few or many counts, or as a class when the clone is expanded.

TRBJ2-7	-	TRBV24-1	ATSDGLRGYEQY
TRBJ2-7	-	TRBV19	ASSATRSEQY
TRBJ1-4	-	TRBV10-3	ATRDTGRINEKLF
TRBJ2-5	-	TRBV5-4	ASSYVGSEETQY
TRBJ1-2	-	TRBV5-1	ASSLRANYGYT
TRBJ2-5	-	TRBV24-1	ATSRSEAYQETQY
TRBJ2-3	-	TRBV18	ASSFRDRGTDTQY
TRBJ2-5	-	TRBV30	AWSKTGGQETQY
TRBJ1-1	-	TRBV27	ASSEQGGGATEAF
TRBJ2-3	-	TRBV3-1/TRBV3-2	ASSRGGSTDTQY
TRBJ2-2	few	TRBV12-3/TRBV12-4	ASSPSAGELF
TRBJ1-2	once	TRBV13	ASSLGLWQGDYGYT
TRBJ2-3	-	TRBV7-2	ASSEDSFTHTQY
TRBJ1-1	-	TRBV6-5	ASSRQGAVAF
TRBJ1-4	-	TRBV6-2/TRBV6-3	ASNPVGGREKLF
TRBJ2-7	-	TRBV18	ASSPFGSSYEQY
TRBJ2-1	-	TRBV9	ASSGGGFSGVYNEQF
TRBJ1-3	-	TRBV9	ASSASSSGNTIY
TRBJ2-7	-	TRBV11-2	ASSPSGGLMYEQY
TRBJ2-3	-	TRBV27	ASSLSRTGPQY
TRBJ2-3	-	TRBV30	AWSVLADTQY
TRBJ2-5	-	TRBV12-5	ASGLASGGTQETQY
TRBJ2-5	once	TRBV29-1	SVIGGAAGVLY
TRBJ1-6	-	TRBV7-8	ASSLDHSVYNSPLH
TRBJ1-3	-	TRBV27	ASSLGAAGNTIY
TRBJ1-5	-	TRBV19	ASSLVDRADQPQH
TRBJ1-1	-	TRBV6-4	ASKRGQGDTEAF
TRBJ2-1	-	TRBV6-5	ASRKNRGWDEQF
TRBJ1-4	-	TRBV19	ASSIVGSLNEKLF
TRBJ2-1	few	TRBV11-1	ASSLGLADYNEQF
TRBJ2-1	-	TRBV5-6	ASSGYRTYNEQF
TRBJ2-1	-	TRBV30	AWNRGDNEQF
TRBJ1-2	-	TRBV5-6	ASSLLTGTHYGYT
TRBJ1-2	-	TRBV6-5	ASSHRQDFYGYT
TRBJ1-3	-	TRBV11-3	ASSLDPARSGNTIY
TRBJ1-2	-	TRBV5-4	ASSHIHQENREGYT
TRBJ2-5	-	TRBV3-1/TRBV3-2	ASSLKRPGGGETQY
TRBJ2-3	-	TRBV30	AWSVSSGDTQY
TRBJ2-3	-	TRBV7-7	ASSPRRGDTQY
TRBJ1-1	few	TRBV18	ASSLETRGHTEAF